This TCR beta chain was documented in a study of blood T cells in healthy people across ages. Total RNA was isolated from each sample in quantities of at least 5.5 micrograms. V was clipped by 8 bases and J by 5 bases, with 22 bases between them. The V gene's germline CDR1 is SGHRS and CDR2 YFSETQ. The CDR3 is 15 residues long. The authors ran a second PCR of about 6 to 12 cycles using a sample-barcoded 5' primer and a J-beta primer mix. TCRdb processed the 5' RACE reads anew with MiXCR; each CDR3 protein has one entry. Of about 1.6 million distinct CDR3 sequences listed, about 31% were seen once; the top ten hold roughly 12%.

The sample was blood. The genes are TRBV5-1 and TRBJ2-5; D possibly corresponds to TRBD1 (6 bases). The sequence was obtained from a woman in her 30s in good health. CDR3 loop: CARSPTPGQLETQYF. In nucleotides, the CDR3 is TGCGCCAGGAGCCCGACCCCCGGACAGTTGGAGACCCAGTACTTC. The full variable domain, rest sourced from reference TRBV5-1 and TRBJ2-5, is KAGVTQTPRYLIKTRGQQVTLSCSPISGHRSVSWYQQTPGQGLQFLFEYFSETQRNKGNFPGRFSGRQFSNSRSEMNVSTLELGDSALYLCARSPTPGQLETQYFGPGTRLLVL.